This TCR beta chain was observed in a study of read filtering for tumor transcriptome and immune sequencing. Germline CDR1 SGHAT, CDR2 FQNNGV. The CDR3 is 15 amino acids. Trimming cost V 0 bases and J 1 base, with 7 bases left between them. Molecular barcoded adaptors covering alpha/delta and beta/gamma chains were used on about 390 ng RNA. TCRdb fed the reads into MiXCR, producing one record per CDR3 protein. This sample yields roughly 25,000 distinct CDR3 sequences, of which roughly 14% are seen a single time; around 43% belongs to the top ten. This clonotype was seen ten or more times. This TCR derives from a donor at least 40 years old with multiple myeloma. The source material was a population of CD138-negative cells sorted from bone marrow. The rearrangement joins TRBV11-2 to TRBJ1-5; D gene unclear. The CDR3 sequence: CASSLEGESNQPQHF. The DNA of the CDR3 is TGTGCCAGCAGCTTAGAGGGTGAGAGCAATCAGCCCCAGCATTTT.